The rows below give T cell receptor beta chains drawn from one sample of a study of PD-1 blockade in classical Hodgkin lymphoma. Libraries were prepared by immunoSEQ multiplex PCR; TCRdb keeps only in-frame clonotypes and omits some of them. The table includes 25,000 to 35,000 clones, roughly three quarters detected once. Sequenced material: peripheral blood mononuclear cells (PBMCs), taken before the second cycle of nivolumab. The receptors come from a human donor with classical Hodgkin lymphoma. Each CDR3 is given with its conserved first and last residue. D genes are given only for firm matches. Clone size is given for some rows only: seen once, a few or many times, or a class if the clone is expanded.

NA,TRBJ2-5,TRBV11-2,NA,CASSGRGSVQETQYF,TGTGCCAGCAGCGGTCGGGGCTCGGTCCAAGAGACCCAGTACTTC
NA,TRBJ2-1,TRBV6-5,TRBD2,CASSSSSGGPGGEQFF,TGTGCCAGCAGTTCTTCTAGCGGGGGTCCGGGGGGTGAGCAGTTCTTC
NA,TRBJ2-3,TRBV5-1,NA,CASSFATLRGGDTQYF,TGCGCCAGCAGCTTCGCGACATTGAGGGGTGGTGATACGCAGTATTTT
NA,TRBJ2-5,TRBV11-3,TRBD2,CASSRGGSGEGETQYF,TGTGCCAGCAGCCGGGGAGGTAGCGGGGAGGGGGAGACCCAGTACTTC
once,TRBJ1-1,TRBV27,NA,CASSLSVSGRYTEAFF,TGTGCCAGCAGTTTATCGGTCTCGGGGCGGTACACTGAAGCTTTCTTT
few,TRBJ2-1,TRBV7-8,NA,CASSLVSGGGQFF,TGTGCCAGCAGCTTAGTTTCGGGTGGGGGGCAGTTCTTC
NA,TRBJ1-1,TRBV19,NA,CATKILGATEAFF,TGTGCCACCAAAATTCTAGGGGCGACTGAAGCTTTCTTT
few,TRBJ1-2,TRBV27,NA,CASSSPATGIGGYTF,TGTGCCAGCAGTTCACCCGCGACCGGGATAGGGGGCTACACCTTC
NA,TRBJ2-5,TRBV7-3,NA,CASSLNQEPRETQYF,TGTGCCAGCAGCTTAAATCAGGAGCCAAGGGAGACCCAGTACTTC
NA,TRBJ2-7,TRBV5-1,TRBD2,CASSLVGAGGPGEQYF,TGCGCCAGCAGCTTGGTGGGAGCGGGAGGGCCTGGGGAGCAGTACTTC
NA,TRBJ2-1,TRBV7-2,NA,CASSLLAQGFYEQFF,TGTGCCAGCAGCTTATTGGCGCAGGGTTTCTATGAGCAGTTCTTC
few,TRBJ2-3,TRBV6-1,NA,CASSEVGTGTAGDTQYF,TGTGCCAGCAGTGAAGTAGGGACCGGGACAGCGGGAGATACGCAGTATTTT
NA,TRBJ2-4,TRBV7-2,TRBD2,CASSLRLAQDPNIQYF,TGTGCCAGCAGCCTTAGACTAGCACAAGACCCAAACATTCAGTACTTC
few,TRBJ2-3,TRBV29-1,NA,CSGQGGDTQYF,TGCAGCGGTCAGGGGGGAGATACGCAGTATTTT
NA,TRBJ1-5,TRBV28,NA,CASSPPRGPQHF,TGTGCCAGCAGTCCACCACGAGGGCCCCAGCATTTT
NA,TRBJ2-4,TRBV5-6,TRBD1,CASSRYRGAKNIQYF,TGTGCCAGCAGCAGGTACAGGGGCGCCAAAAACATTCAGTACTTC
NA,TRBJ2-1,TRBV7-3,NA,CASSLTGRGDEQFF,TGTGCCAGCAGCTTAACTGGACGGGGCGATGAGCAGTTCTTC
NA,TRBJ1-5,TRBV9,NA,CASSVGSSNQPQHF,TGTGCCAGCAGCGTAGGAAGTAGCAATCAGCCCCAGCATTTT